These 15 T cell receptor beta chains came from one sample sequenced in a study of blood T cells in healthy people across ages. Next came a second PCR, run for roughly 7 to 12 cycles, which used a sample-barcoded 5' primer along with a J-beta primer mix. MiXCR, run by TCRdb on the 5' RACE reads, gives a single entry per CDR3 protein. This sample carries 700,000 to 900,000 distinct CDR3 sequences, around half of them seen once, and the ten largest clones take about 42%. Specimen: blood. Receptors were obtained from a man older than 75 in good health.

The V gene is TRBV9, the J gene TRBJ2-5, with 9 nucleotides matching TRBD1. Germline V CDR1 and CDR2: SGDLS, YYNGEE. The CDR3 has 16 amino acids. The trim removed 3 bases at V and 1 base at J, leaving 7 bases unmatched. DNA for the CDR3: TGTGCCAGCAGCGCGGGACAGGGCATACCCCAAGAGACCCAGTACTTC. It specifies CASSAGQGIPQETQYF.

The V and J genes are TRBV10-3 and TRBJ1-2; no clear D. Germline CDR1 reads ENHRY; CDR2 reads SYGVKD. V dropped 10 bases and J dropped 3 bases, with 12 bases sitting between them. The CDR3 runs 12 residues. The CDR3 loop is CATATDYYGYTF. Here the CDR3 DNA reads TGTGCCACAGCCACGGATTACTATGGCTACACCTTC.

The gene calls are TRBV5-6 and TRBJ2-7; D is possibly TRBD2 (6 bases). The CDR3 is 13 residues long. The germline CDR1 and CDR2 sequences are SGHDT and YYEEEE. Trimming pared 4 bases from V and 6 bases from J, leaving 14 bases between. CDR3 sequence reads: CASSPGLTLEQYF. The CDR3 bases are TGTGCCAGCAGCCCGGGACTGACCCTCGAGCAGTACTTC.

The rearrangement links TRBV6-5 to TRBJ2-5; tentatively, D is TRBD2 (7 bases). Per the germline V gene, CDR1 is MNHEY and CDR2 is SVGAGI. This CDR3 spans 15 amino acids. Trimming removed 6 bases from V and 11 bases from J, with 25 bases in between. The CDR3 sequence is CASRASGGGGEEQYF. In DNA, the CDR3 is TGTGCCAGCAGAGCCTCCGGGGGAGGGGGGGAAGAGCAGTACTTC.

This chain links TRBV29-1 with TRBJ2-7, with 10 bases matching TRBD1. This CDR3 has 14 amino acids. Germline V gene data show CDR1 as SQVTM and CDR2 as ANQGSEA. The junction had 12 bases not matched to a gene; V was cut back by 7 bases and J by 6 bases. Here the CDR3 reads CSALSDRGLCEQYF. CDR3 bases: TGCAGCGCCCTCTCCGACAGGGGGCTGTGCGAGCAGTACTTC.

The chain combines TRBV14 with TRBJ1-1; the match to TRBD1 covers 7 bases. With 0 bases clipped from V and 4 bases from J, the junction kept 14 bases outside the gene matches. This CDR3 spans 18 amino acids. Looked up from germline, CDR1 is SGHDN and CDR2 is FVKESK. CDR3 in amino acids: CASSQEVTGFRVTTEAFF. The CDR3 DNA follows: TGTGCCAGCAGCCAAGAAGTGACAGGGTTTCGGGTGACCACTGAAGCTTTCTTT.

DNA for the CDR3: TGCAGTGCCATCTATGGGGTAATCGAGCAGTACTTC. It specifies CSAIYGVIEQYF. The chain combines TRBV20-1 with TRBJ2-7, with D uncertain. CDR3 length equals 12 residues. Germline CDR1 reads DFQATT; CDR2 reads SNEGSKA (reference sequence). Trimming stripped 6 bases from V and 6 bases from J, with 15 bases between.

This clonotype was detected only a few times. The gene calls are TRBV15 and TRBJ2-1; TRBD2 agrees at 7 bases. The germline V gene has CDR1 LNHNV and CDR2 YYDKDF (reference sequence). The CDR3 is made up of 16 amino acids. V shed 4 bases and J 12 bases; nucleotides not matched to a gene: 18. The CDR3 region has the DNA TGTGCCACCAGCACACCGGGGGGTGAATACAATGAGCGGCAGTTCTTC. It translates to CATSTPGGEYNERQFF. Based on the CDR3 plus reference TRBV15 and TRBJ2-1, the full variable domain is DAMVIQNPRYQVTQFGKPVTLSCSQTLNHNVMYWYQQKSSQAPKLLFHYYDKDFNNEADTPDNFQSRRPNTSFCFLDIRSPGLGDTAMYLCATSTPGGEYNERQFFGPGTRLTVL.

This chain connects TRBV27 to TRBJ1-2, with a weak D call TRBD1 (5 bases). The CDR3 totals 13 residues. The germline gives CDR1 MNHEY, CDR2 SMNVEV (reference sequence). V lost 2 bases and J 8 bases, leaving 12 bases between the germline ends. CDR3 nucleotides: TGTGCCAGCAGTTTAGGGCAGTGGGGGGGCTACACCTTC. Translating it yields CASSLGQWGGYTF.

The chain joins TRBV7-3 to TRBJ1-2; D perhaps matches TRBD1 (6 bases). Germline lookup yields CDR1 SGHTA and CDR2 FQGTGA. CDR3 length equals 14 residues. Trimming stripped 2 bases from V and 4 bases from J, with 11 bases between. CDR3 DNA: TGTGCCAGCAGCTTATTTGGGACACTCTATGGCTACACCTTC. Protein: CASSLFGTLYGYTF.

The V gene is TRBV5-6, the J gene TRBJ2-6; D remains ambiguous. The CDR3 runs to 15 residues. Germline V lookup: CDR1 SGHDT, CDR2 YYEEEE. Trimming stripped 2 bases from V and 4 bases from J, with 10 bases between. This CDR3 is CASSFRVLGANVLTF. CDR3 sequence (DNA): TGTGCCAGCAGCTTTAGGGTCCTGGGGGCCAACGTCCTGACTTTC. Full variable domain (outside the CDR3, taken from reference TRBV5-6 and TRBJ2-6): DAGVTQSPTHLIKTRGQQVTLRCSPKSGHDTVSWYQQALGQGPQFIFQYYEEEERQRGNFPDRFSGHQFPNYSSELNVNALLLGDSALYLCASSFRVLGANVLTFGAGSRLTVL.

The table lists this clonotype with a few counts. V usage is TRBV29-1 and J usage is TRBJ1-1; TRBD1 is a possible D gene (6 bases). The germline CDR1 and CDR2 sequences are SQVTM and ANQGSEA. Trimming took off 6 bases at V and 4 bases at J, with 18 bases between the two ends. This CDR3 region has 14 residues. CDR3: CSVPGARGGTEAFF. The CDR3 DNA follows: TGCAGCGTCCCAGGGGCCAGGGGAGGCACTGAAGCTTTCTTT. The whole variable domain, remainder taken from reference TRBV29-1 and TRBJ1-1, is SAVISQKPSRDICQRGTSLTIQCQVDSQVTMMFWYRQQPGQSLTLIATANQGSEATYESGFVIDKFPISRPNLTFSTLTVSNMSPEDSSIYLCSVPGARGGTEAFFGQGTRLTVV.

V usage is TRBV15 and J usage is TRBJ2-3; the D gene is possibly TRBD2 (6 bases). Germline V gene lookup returns CDR1 LNHNV and CDR2 YYDKDF (reference sequence). V shed 7 bases and J shed 14 bases, with 34 bases lying between them. This CDR3 region has 17 residues. CDR3 sequence reads: CATTDPRVAESGRYAYF. DNA for the CDR3: TGTGCCACCACCGACCCCCGCGTAGCGGAGAGCGGAAGATACGCGTATTTT.

This chain joins TRBV20-1 and TRBJ2-7; D not resolved. V was shortened by 0 bases and J by 0 bases, with 6 bases between the two germline ends. The CDR3 is 13 amino acids. The germline V gene has CDR1 DFQATT and CDR2 SNEGSKA (reference sequence). The CDR3 nucleotides are TGCAGTGCTAGAGACCCAAGCTCCTACGAGCAGTACTTC. It yields the protein CSARDPSSYEQYF.

The chain employs TRBV4-1 and TRBJ2-1; 8 nucleotides agree with TRBD2. Germline loops: CDR1 MGHRA, CDR2 YSYEKL. Trimming took 4 bases from V and 9 from J; bases not matched to a gene: 11. CDR3 length: 15 residues. The CDR3 reads CASSLPPGGGGEQFF. CDR3 DNA: TGCGCCAGCAGCCTCCCTCCGGGAGGGGGAGGTGAGCAGTTCTTC.